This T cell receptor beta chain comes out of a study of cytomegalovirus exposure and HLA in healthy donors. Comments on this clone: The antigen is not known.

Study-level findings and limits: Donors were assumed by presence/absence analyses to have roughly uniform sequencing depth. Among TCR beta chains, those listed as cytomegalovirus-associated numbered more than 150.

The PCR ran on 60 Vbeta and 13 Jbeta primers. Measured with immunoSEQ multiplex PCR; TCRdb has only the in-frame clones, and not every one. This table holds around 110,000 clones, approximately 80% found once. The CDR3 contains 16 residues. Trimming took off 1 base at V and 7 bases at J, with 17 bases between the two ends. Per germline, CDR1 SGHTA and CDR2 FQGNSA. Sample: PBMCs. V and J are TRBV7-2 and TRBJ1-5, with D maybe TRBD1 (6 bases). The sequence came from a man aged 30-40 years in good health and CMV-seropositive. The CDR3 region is CASSLDYRDRIQPQHF. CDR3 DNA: TGTGCCAGCAGCTTAGATTACAGGGACCGTATCCAGCCCCAGCATTTT.